The clone carrying this T cell receptor beta chain was seen a few times. The sample is drawn from a study of blood T cell repertoires in COVID-19. Whole-study context: The United States, Italy and Spain were the sources of the acute and convalescent COVID-19 samples. PBMCs, B-cell-depleted T cells, or T cells provided the cDNA or gDNA that made up the material.

Germline V gene sequence: CDR1 SGHTA, CDR2 FQGNSA. The CDR3 sequence is 15 residues long. Trimming stripped 1 base from V and 6 bases from J, with 10 bases between. In the original processing: Estimation of nucleated cell counts was performed using reference gene primer amplification. Assay: immunoSEQ multiplex PCR; the TCRdb copy retains only in-frame clones and omits some. V and J calls and clone size are copied from that table; D and trimming were computed from the DNA. The repertoire includes some 140,000 clones, roughly 80% of them detected once, and approximately 30% sits in the top ten. Sequencing was done on a sample of peripheral blood. The rearrangement links TRBV7-2 to TRBJ1-6, with D maybe TRBD1 (6 bases). The receptor was derived from an older woman with acute or convalescent COVID-19. CDR3 sequence (DNA): TGTGCCAGCAGCTTAGGGGGGCCTACTAATTCACCCCTCCACTTT. Residues: CASSLGGPTNSPLHF.